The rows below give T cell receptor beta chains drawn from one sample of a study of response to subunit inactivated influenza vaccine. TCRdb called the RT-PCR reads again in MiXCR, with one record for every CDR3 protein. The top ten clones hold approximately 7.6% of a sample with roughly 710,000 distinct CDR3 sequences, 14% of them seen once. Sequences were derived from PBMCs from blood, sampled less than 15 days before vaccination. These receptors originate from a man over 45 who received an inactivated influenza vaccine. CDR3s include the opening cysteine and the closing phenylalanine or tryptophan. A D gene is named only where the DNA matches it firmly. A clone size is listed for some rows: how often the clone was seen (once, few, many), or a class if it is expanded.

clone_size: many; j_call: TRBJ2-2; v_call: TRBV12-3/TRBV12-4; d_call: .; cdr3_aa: CASSLNNGNTGELFF; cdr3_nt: TGTGCCAGCAGTTTAAACAACGGGAACACCGGGGAGCTGTTTTTT
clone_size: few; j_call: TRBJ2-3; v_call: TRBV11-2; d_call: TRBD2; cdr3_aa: CASSMRLAERTDTQYF; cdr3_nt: TGTGCCAGCAGCATGAGACTAGCGGAACGCACAGATACGCAGTATTTT
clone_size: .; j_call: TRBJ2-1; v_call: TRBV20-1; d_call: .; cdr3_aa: CSAIEAGAYNEQFF; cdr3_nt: TGCAGTGCTATAGAGGCAGGGGCCTACAATGAGCAGTTCTTC
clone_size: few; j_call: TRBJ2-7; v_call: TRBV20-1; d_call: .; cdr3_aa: CSASLEEGYYEQYF; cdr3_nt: TGCAGTGCTAGCCTGGAAGAAGGCTACTACGAGCAGTACTTC
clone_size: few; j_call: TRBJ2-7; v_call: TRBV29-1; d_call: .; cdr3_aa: CSVLLGRGVSYEQYF; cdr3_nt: TGCAGCGTCCTCTTGGGGAGAGGGGTATCCTACGAGCAGTACTTC
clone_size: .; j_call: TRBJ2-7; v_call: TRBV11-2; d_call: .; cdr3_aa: CASRQSLGVYEQYF; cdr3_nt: TGTGCCAGCAGACAGAGTCTGGGGGTGTACGAGCAGTACTTC
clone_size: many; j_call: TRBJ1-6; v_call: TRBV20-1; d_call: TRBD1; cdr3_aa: CSARAGQVRTSPLHF; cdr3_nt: TGCAGTGCCAGAGCGGGACAGGTTCGCACTTCACCCCTCCACTTT
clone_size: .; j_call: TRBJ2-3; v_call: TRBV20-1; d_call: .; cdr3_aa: CSAHSPEGPDTQYF; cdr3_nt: TGCAGTGCACATTCTCCGGAAGGGCCAGATACGCAGTATTTT
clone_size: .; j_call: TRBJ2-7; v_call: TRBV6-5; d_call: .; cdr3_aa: CASSSVGNWRSYEQYF; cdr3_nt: TGTGCCAGCAGTTCGGTAGGGAACTGGCGGTCCTACGAGCAGTACTTC
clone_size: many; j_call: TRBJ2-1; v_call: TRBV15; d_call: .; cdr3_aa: CATSRAGDYNEQFF; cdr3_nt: TGTGCCACCAGCAGAGCGGGGGATTACAATGAGCAGTTCTTC
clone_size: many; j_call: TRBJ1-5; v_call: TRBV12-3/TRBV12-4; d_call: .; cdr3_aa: CASSLVEGQPQHF; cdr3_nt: TGTGCCAGCAGTTTAGTTGAGGGGCAGCCCCAGCATTTT
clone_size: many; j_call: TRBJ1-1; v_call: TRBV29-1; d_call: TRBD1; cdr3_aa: CSVDRGGGTFF; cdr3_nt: TGCAGCGTAGACAGGGGGGGTGGAACTTTCTTT
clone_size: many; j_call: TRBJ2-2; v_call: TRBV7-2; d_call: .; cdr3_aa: CASSLTKFYYGELFF; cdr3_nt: TGTGCCAGCAGCTTAACTAAGTTCTACTACGGGGAGCTGTTTTTT
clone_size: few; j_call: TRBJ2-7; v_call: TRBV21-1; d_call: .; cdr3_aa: CASSMNGQGREQYF; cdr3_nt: TGTGCCAGCAGCATGAACGGGCAGGGGCGCGAGCAGTACTTC
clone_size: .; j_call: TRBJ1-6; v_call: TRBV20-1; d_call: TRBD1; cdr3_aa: CSGRMTGGSPPLHF; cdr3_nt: TGCAGTGGACGGATGACAGGGGGCTCCCCACCCCTCCACTTT
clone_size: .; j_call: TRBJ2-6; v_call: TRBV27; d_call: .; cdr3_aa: CASQEGVGANVLTF; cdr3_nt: TGTGCCAGTCAAGAGGGGGTTGGGGCCAACGTCCTGACTTTC
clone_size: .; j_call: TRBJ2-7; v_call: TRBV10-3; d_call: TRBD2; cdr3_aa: CAISDKAGSYEQYF; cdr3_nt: TGTGCCATCAGTGATAAAGCGGGGTCCTACGAGCAGTACTTC
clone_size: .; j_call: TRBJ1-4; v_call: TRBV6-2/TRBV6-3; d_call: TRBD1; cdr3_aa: CASRSRGMNEKLFF; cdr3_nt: TGTGCCAGCAGATCCAGGGGGATGAATGAAAAACTGTTTTTT
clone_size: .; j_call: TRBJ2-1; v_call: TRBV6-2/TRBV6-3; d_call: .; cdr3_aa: CASTQFSGSSEQFF; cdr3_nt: TGTGCCAGCACCCAATTTTCTGGGTCATCTGAGCAGTTCTTC
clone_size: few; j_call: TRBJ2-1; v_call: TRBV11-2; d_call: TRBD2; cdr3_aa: CASRLAGSYNEQFF; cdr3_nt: TGTGCCAGCAGACTAGCGGGCTCCTACAATGAGCAGTTCTTC
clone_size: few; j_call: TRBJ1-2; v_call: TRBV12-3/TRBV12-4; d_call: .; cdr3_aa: CASRKDNGSGYTF; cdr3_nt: TGTGCCAGCAGGAAAGACAACGGTAGTGGCTACACCTTC
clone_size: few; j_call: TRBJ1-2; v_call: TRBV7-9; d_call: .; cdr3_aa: CASSSSGTYSGYTF; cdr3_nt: TGTGCCAGCAGCTCAAGCGGGACTTATAGCGGCTACACCTTC
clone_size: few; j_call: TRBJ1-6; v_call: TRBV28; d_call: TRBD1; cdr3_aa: CASRWTGGTYNSPLHF; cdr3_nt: TGTGCCAGCAGGTGGACAGGGGGAACTTATAATTCACCCCTCCACTTT
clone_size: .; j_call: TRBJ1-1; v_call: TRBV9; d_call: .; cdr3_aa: CASSPTSFAGGTEAFF; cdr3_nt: TGTGCCAGCAGCCCCACCTCATTTGCCGGGGGCACTGAAGCTTTCTTT
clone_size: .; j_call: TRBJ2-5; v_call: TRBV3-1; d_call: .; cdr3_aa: CASSQWTGTTQETQYF; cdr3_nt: TGTGCCAGCAGCCAGTGGACTGGAACAACCCAAGAGACCCAGTACTTC
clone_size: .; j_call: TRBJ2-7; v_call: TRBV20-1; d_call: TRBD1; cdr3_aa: CSAKYRGTYEQYF; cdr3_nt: TGCAGTGCCAAATACAGGGGAACCTACGAGCAGTACTTC
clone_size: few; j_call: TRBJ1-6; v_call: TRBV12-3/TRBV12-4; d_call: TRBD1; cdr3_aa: CASSLARTGGSPLHF; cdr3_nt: TGTGCCAGCAGTTTAGCGCGGACAGGGGGATCACCCCTCCACTTT
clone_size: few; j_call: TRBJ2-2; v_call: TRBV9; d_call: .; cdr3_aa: CASSVAGLSTGELFF; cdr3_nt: TGTGCCAGCAGCGTAGCGGGGTTGAGCACCGGGGAGCTGTTTTTT
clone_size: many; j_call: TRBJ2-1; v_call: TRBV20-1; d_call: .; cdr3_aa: CSADQDNEQFF; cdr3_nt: TGCAGTGCTGATCAGGACAATGAGCAGTTCTTC
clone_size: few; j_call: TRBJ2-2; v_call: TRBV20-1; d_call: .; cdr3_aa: CSARDHLRTGELFF; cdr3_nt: TGCAGTGCTAGGGACCACCTGAGGACCGGGGAGCTGTTTTTT
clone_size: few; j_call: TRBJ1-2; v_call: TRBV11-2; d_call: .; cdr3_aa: CASSLGRDGYTF; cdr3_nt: TGTGCCAGCAGCTTAGGCAGAGATGGCTACACCTTC
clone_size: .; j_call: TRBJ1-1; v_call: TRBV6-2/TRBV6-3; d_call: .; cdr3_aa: CASSSRIGTEAFF; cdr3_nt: TGTGCCAGCAGTTCTCGTATCGGGACTGAAGCTTTCTTT
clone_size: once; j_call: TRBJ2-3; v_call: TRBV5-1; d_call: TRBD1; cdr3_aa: CASSRGQGDTQYF; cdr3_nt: TGCGCCAGCAGCCGCGGACAGGGGGATACGCAGTATTTT
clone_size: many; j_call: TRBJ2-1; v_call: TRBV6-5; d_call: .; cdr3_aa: CASSSRGSSYNEQFF; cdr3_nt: TGCGCCAGCAGCTCCAGAGGAAGCTCCTACAATGAGCAGTTCTTC
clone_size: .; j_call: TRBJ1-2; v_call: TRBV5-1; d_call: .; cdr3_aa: CASSLSTSYGYTF; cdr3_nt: TGCGCCAGCAGCTTGAGTACTTCCTATGGCTACACCTTC
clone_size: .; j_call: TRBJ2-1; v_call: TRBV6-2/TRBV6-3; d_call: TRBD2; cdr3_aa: CASSYPTRGASSSGRANEQFF; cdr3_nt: TGTGCCAGCAGTTACCCTACGCGGGGGGCATCCTCTAGCGGGAGGGCCAATGAGCAGTTCTTC
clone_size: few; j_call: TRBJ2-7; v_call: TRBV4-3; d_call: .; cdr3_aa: CASSQGLGGEQYF; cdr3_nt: TGCGCCAGCAGCCAAGGCCTGGGGGGAGAGCAGTACTTC
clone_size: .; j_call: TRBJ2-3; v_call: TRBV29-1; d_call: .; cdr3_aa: CSVGARESTQYF; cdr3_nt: TGCAGCGTAGGAGCGCGGGAAAGTACGCAGTATTTT
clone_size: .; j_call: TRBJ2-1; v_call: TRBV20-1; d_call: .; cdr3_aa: CSAPGAQSYNEQFF; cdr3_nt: TGCAGTGCCCCGGGGGCGCAGTCCTACAATGAGCAGTTCTTC
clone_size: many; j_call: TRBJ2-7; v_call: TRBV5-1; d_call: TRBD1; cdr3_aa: CASSQGALSYF; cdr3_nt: TGCGCCAGCAGCCAGGGGGCCCTATCGTACTTC
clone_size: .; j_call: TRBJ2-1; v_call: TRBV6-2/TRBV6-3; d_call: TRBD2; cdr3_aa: CASQKGGGGLYEQFF; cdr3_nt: TGTGCCAGCCAAAAGGGGGGCGGGGGGTTGTATGAGCAGTTCTTC
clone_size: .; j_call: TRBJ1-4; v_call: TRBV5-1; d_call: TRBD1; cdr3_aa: CASSHGQGAGEKLFF; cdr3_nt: TGCGCCAGCAGCCACGGACAGGGGGCGGGAGAAAAACTGTTTTTT
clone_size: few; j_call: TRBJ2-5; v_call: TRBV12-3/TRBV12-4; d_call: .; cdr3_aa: CASSLWQGSGETQYF; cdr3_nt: TGTGCCAGCAGTTTATGGCAGGGAAGTGGGGAGACCCAGTACTTC
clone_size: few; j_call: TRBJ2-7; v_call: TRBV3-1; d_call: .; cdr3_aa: CASSQDRVRVYEQYF; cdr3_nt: TGTGCCAGCAGCCAAGATAGGGTCAGAGTCTACGAGCAGTACTTC
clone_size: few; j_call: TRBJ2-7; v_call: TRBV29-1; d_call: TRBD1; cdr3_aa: CSVTGDAGEQYF; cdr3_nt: TGCAGCGTGACAGGGGACGCGGGGGAGCAGTACTTC
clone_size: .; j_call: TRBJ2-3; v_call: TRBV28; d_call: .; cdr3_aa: CASRPGTSTDTQYF; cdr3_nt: TGTGCCAGCAGACCGGGGACTAGCACAGATACGCAGTATTTT
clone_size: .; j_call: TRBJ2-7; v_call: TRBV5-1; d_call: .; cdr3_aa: CASSLGYSRDVTYEQYF; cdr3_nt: TGCGCCAGCAGCTTGGGATACAGTAGGGACGTAACCTACGAGCAGTACTTC